This TCR beta chain was captured in a study of blood T cells in healthy people across ages. General study results and limits: Compared with aged donors, long-lived donors showed fewer expanded clones, suggesting selection.

This clonotype came up a few times. The target antigen is unknown. This CDR3 is built from 12 residues. Trimming shortened V by 7 bases and J by 1 base, and 10 bases separated the two germline ends. Germline CDR1 DFQATT, CDR2 SNEGSKA (reference sequence). A J-beta primer mix and a sample-barcoded 5' primer were used in a second PCR of roughly 6 to 12 cycles. TCRdb processed the 5' RACE reads anew with MiXCR; each CDR3 protein has one entry. This sample carries approximately 760,000 distinct CDR3 sequences, 20% to 25% of them seen once, and the ten largest clones take 9% to 9.5%. The sample was also linked to a second study, of T cells of mothers and their children.

Material for sequencing was blood. This chain connects TRBV20-1 to TRBJ2-5, with D possibly matching TRBD1 (5 bases). The sequence was collected from a boy between 10 and 17 years old in good health. The CDR3 loop is CSVRTLQETQYF. The CDR3 nucleotides are TGCAGTGTCCGGACACTCCAAGAGACCCAGTACTTC.